The next 32 T cell receptor beta chains were all read from a single sample in a study of response to subunit inactivated influenza vaccine. TCRdb reprocessed the RT-PCR reads with MiXCR, giving one entry per CDR3 protein. The repertoire holds hundreds of thousands of distinct CDR3 sequences, with approximately 10% as singletons. The sequences come from PBMCs from blood, collected on the day of vaccination. These receptors originate from a man aged 45-60 years who received an inactivated influenza vaccine.

This clonotype has just a few counts. The CDR3: CASSRTGGEQPQHF. CDR3 bases: TGTGCCAGCAGCCGGACAGGGGGAGAACAGCCCCAGCATTTT. The chain joins TRBV2 to TRBJ1-5; 10 nucleotides match TRBD1. After removal of 6 bases from V and 7 bases from J, the junction contained 6 bases not matched to a gene. Germline loops: CDR1 SNHLY, CDR2 FYNNEI. This CDR3 is 14 amino acids long.

This clonotype has only a few counts. The chain is built from TRBV20-1 and TRBJ2-3; the match to TRBD2 covers 8 bases. Trimming removed 6 bases from V and 3 bases from J; junction bases left unmatched: 5. The CDR3 consists of 13 residues. Germline values: CDR1 DFQATT, CDR2 SNEGSKA (reference sequence). The CDR3 coding sequence is TGCAGTGCCGGGGGGGCGGGAACAGATACGCAGTATTTT. Protein: CSAGGAGTDTQYF.

J is TRBJ2-7 and V is TRBV6-5, with D perhaps TRBD2 (6 bases). The CDR3 consists of 14 residues. In germline, CDR1 is MNHEY, CDR2 SVGAGI. V was clipped by 2 bases and J by 2 bases, with 10 bases between them. The CDR3 DNA reads TGTGCCAGCAGTTACGTAGCGGACGCCTACGAGCAGTACTTC. Its translation is CASSYVADAYEQYF.

This clonotype was counted only a few times. This chain connects TRBV25-1 to TRBJ2-5; D is tentatively TRBD1 or TRBD2 (5 bases each). V lost 3 bases and J 0 bases, leaving 8 bases between the germline ends. Per germline, CDR1 MGHDK and CDR2 SYGVNS. The CDR3 runs to 14 residues. For the CDR3, the DNA is TGTGCCAGCAGTGAGGGACGGTACCAAGAGACCCAGTACTTC. It is translated as CASSEGRYQETQYF.

This clonotype was seen once. The chain uses TRBV10-1 and TRBJ2-1; 9 positions agree with TRBD2. CDR1 is WNHNN and CDR2 is SYGVQD in the germline V gene (reference sequence). The CDR3 contains 15 residues. The trim removed 3 bases at V and 8 bases at J, leaving 8 bases unmatched. The CDR3 loop reads CASSDGLAGKYEQFF. In nucleotides, the CDR3 is TGCGCCAGCAGTGACGGGCTAGCGGGGAAGTATGAGCAGTTCTTC.

The chain has TRBV6-5 and TRBJ1-3; no firm D call. V was pared by 4 bases and J by 3 bases, with 19 bases between. Germline CDR1 and CDR2: MNHEY and SVGAGI. The CDR3 runs 17 residues. The CDR3 region has the DNA TGTGCCAGCAGTTCGTCAAGACGTACGAACCTTGGAAACACCATATATTTT. Amino acid sequence: CASSSSRRTNLGNTIYF.

The chain couples TRBV29-1 to TRBJ2-3; D gene uncertain. Germline CDR1 reads SQVTM; CDR2 reads ANQGSEA. Trimming left V 4 bases short and J 0 bases short, with 8 bases between. This CDR3 contains 13 residues. CDR3 bases: TGCAGCGTTGTAAAGGAGAGCACAGATACGCAGTATTTT. The encoded protein is CSVVKESTDTQYF.

A few counts support this clonotype. The chain couples TRBV28 to TRBJ2-7; 7 nucleotides align to TRBD2. This CDR3 contains 15 residues. J gave up 1 base and V 9 bases, and 12 bases lay outside the gene matches. Germline values: CDR1 MDHEN, CDR2 SYDVKM. This CDR3 is CASRSGGYVSYEQYF. In DNA form, the CDR3 reads TGTGCCAGTCGCTCCGGGGGGTACGTATCCTACGAGCAGTACTTC.

This clonotype came up many times. CDR3 in amino acids: CASSASGRDSYNEQFF. DNA for the CDR3: TGTGCCAGCAGCGCTAGCGGGAGGGATTCCTACAATGAGCAGTTCTTC. V usage is TRBV9 and J usage is TRBJ2-1, with 12 bases fitting TRBD2. Trimming at V came to 3 bases and at J to 1 base, leaving 2 bases not matched to a gene. The CDR3 is made up of 16 amino acids. Germline CDR1 and CDR2: SGDLS and YYNGEE.

This clonotype has more than one count but fewer than ten. The gene calls are TRBV28 and TRBJ2-7; D is perhaps TRBD2 (5 bases). V shed 5 bases and J shed 5 bases, with 10 bases lying between them. The CDR3 is made up of 12 amino acids. Germline CDR1 MDHEN, CDR2 SYDVKM. Written as DNA, the CDR3 is TGTGCCAGCAGTCTCCCGGGGAACGAGCAGTACTTC. Translating it yields CASSLPGNEQYF.

The V gene is TRBV18, the J gene TRBJ2-7, with D possibly being TRBD1 (6 bases). CDR3 length: 14 amino acids. Germline V gene data show CDR1 as KGHSH and CDR2 as LQKENI. The V and J ends lost 6 bases and 6 bases respectively, with 18 bases between them. Here the CDR3 DNA reads TGTGCCAGCTCCGTCTTACAGGGTCAGGGCGAGCAGTACTTC. Translated: CASSVLQGQGEQYF.

This clonotype was found a few times. The chain has TRBV12-3 or TRBV12-4 and TRBJ2-3, with 8 bases identical to TRBD2. With V trimmed by 1 base and J by 5 bases, 11 bases remained unmatched. This CDR3 comprises 17 residues. The CDR3, as DNA: TGTGCCAGCAGTTTAGGGCCAGCGGGAGAAGTTATAGATACGCAGTATTTT. This encodes CASSLGPAGEVIDTQYF.

The chain couples TRBV29-1 to TRBJ2-7; D might be TRBD1 (6 bases). The CDR3 is 11 amino acids. The germline V and J ends were trimmed by 6 bases and 5 bases, with 11 bases remaining between them. Germline-derived CDR1 and CDR2 are SQVTM and ANQGSEA. The CDR3 DNA reads as TGCAGCGTGACCCAGGGGCACGAGCAGTACTTC. Translation gives CSVTQGHEQYF.

The rearrangement links TRBV20-1 to TRBJ2-1, with 12 positions matching TRBD2. V shed 4 bases and J 4 bases; nucleotides not matched to a gene: 2. There are 14 residues in the CDR3. Germline assignment: CDR1 DFQATT and CDR2 SNEGSKA (reference sequence). CDR3 DNA sequence: TGCAGTGCTAAAGGACTAGCGGGGTACAATGAGCAGTTCTTC. Its protein is CSAKGLAGYNEQFF.

In DNA form, the CDR3 reads TGTGCCTGGAGTGTATTATGGACCGGGGAGCTGTTTTTT. It translates to CAWSVLWTGELFF. The chain couples TRBV30 to TRBJ2-2, with D uncertain. V lost 0 bases to trimming and J lost 5 bases, with 7 bases between them. Germline-derived CDR1 and CDR2 are GTSNPN and SVGIG (reference sequence). The CDR3 length is 13 residues.

In its sample, this clonotype was seen a few times. The chain joins TRBV5-1 to TRBJ2-2; D is undetermined. The V gene lost 8 bases and the J gene lost 0 bases, with 8 bases spanning the gap. The V gene's germline CDR1 is SGHRS and CDR2 YFSETQ. The CDR3 covers 13 residues. CDR3 sequence reads: CASGRTNTGELFF. The CDR3 bases are TGCGCCAGTGGTAGGACGAACACCGGGGAGCTGTTTTTT.

This clonotype was counted ten times or more. J is TRBJ2-5 and V is TRBV6-1; 10 nucleotides agree with TRBD2. The CDR3 consists of 17 residues. Germline-derived CDR1 and CDR2 are MNHNS and SASEGT. V trimming: 6 bases; J trimming: 2 bases; junction bases outside the gene matches: 12. The CDR3 sequence is CASSLGLAGVRQETQYF. Here the CDR3 DNA reads TGTGCCAGCAGCCTGGGGCTAGCGGGAGTTAGGCAAGAGACCCAGTACTTC.

This clonotype has just a few counts. The chain recombines TRBV7-8 with TRBJ2-1; D may be TRBD2 (5 bases). The germline gives CDR1 SGHVS, CDR2 FQNEAQ. The CDR3 is 13 amino acids. V gave up 5 bases and J gave up 8 bases, with 13 bases separating them. DNA for the CDR3: TGTGCCAGCAGCAACCGGGAAAGCTATGAGCAGTTCTTC. Its protein product is CASSNRESYEQFF.

This clonotype showed up just a few times. The gene calls are TRBV20-1 and TRBJ1-4; D gene uncertain. CDR1 and CDR2 (germline): DFQATT, SNEGSKA (reference sequence). The CDR3 loop spans 14 amino acids. V was cut by 1 base and J by 0 bases, with 6 bases left in between. CDR3 loop: CSARGFATNEKLFF. CDR3 nucleotide sequence: TGCAGTGCTAGAGGGTTTGCAACTAATGAAAAACTGTTTTTT.

This clonotype came up many times. The chain joins TRBV5-1 to TRBJ2-1; D gene ambiguous. The V gene's germline CDR1 is SGHRS and CDR2 YFSETQ. There are 14 residues in the CDR3. V was cut by 2 bases and J by 7 bases, with 13 bases left in between. CDR3 amino acids: CASSFSRRLNEQFF. In DNA, the CDR3 is TGCGCCAGCAGCTTTTCCAGGCGTTTGAATGAGCAGTTCTTC.

This clonotype was recorded at least ten times. The chain's CDR3 is CATSDSGTGDTGELFF. The DNA of the CDR3 is TGTGCCACCAGTGACTCCGGGACAGGGGACACCGGGGAGCTGTTTTTT. This chain uses TRBV24-1 with TRBJ2-2; 10 positions agree with TRBD1. There are 16 residues in the CDR3. With 4 bases clipped from V and 3 bases from J, the junction kept 4 bases outside the gene matches. Per germline, CDR1 KGHDR and CDR2 SFDVKD.

This clonotype was found a few times. The gene calls are TRBV29-1 and TRBJ2-5; 7 positions match TRBD1. Trimming removed 2 bases from V and 2 bases from J; junction bases left unmatched: 2. The CDR3 is made up of 13 amino acids. The V gene's germline CDR1 is SQVTM and CDR2 ANQGSEA. The CDR3 DNA is TGCAGCGTTGAAAGGGACAGTCAAGAGACCCAGTACTTC. This translates into CSVERDSQETQYF. Drawing the rest from reference TRBV29-1 and TRBJ2-5, the complete variable domain is SAVISQKPSRDICQRGTSLTIQCQVDSQVTMMFWYRQQPGQSLTLIATANQGSEATYESGFVIDKFPISRPNLTFSTLTVSNMSPEDSSIYLCSVERDSQETQYFGPGTRLLVL.

This clonotype was recorded only once. The V and J genes are TRBV12-3 or TRBV12-4 and TRBJ2-5; 7 bases are shared with TRBD2. CDR3 length: 15 residues. The V and J ends lost 8 bases and 4 bases, in that order; junction bases with no gene match: 13. For the CDR3, the DNA is TGTGCCAGCTGTCCAGGGACTATCGGGAGAGAGACCCAGTACTTC. The encoded protein is CASCPGTIGRETQYF.

This clonotype was observed a handful of times. The V and J genes are TRBV15 and TRBJ1-1; D remains unclear. V was trimmed by 0 bases and J by 1 base, leaving 18 bases between them. The CDR3 loop spans 18 amino acids. Germline CDR1 and CDR2: LNHNV and YYDKDF (reference sequence). The CDR3, as DNA: TGTGCCACCAGCAGAGAGCCTCCCGTGTCAATCAAGAACACTGAAGCTTTCTTT. Protein: CATSREPPVSIKNTEAFF.

The rearrangement joins TRBV7-9 to TRBJ1-2; 9 positions agree with TRBD1. CDR3 size: 16 residues. The trim removed 2 bases at V and 4 bases at J, leaving 8 bases unmatched. CDR1 and CDR2 from the germline V gene are SEHNR and FQNEAQ (reference sequence). In nucleotides, the CDR3 is TGTGCCAGCAGCTTATCGGGACAGGGTCGGGTCTATGGCTACACCTTC. Translated, it gives CASSLSGQGRVYGYTF.

The table lists this clonotype with a few counts. This chain joins TRBV5-6 and TRBJ2-1; the D is unclear. Germline V gives CDR1 SGHDT, CDR2 YYEEEE. The CDR3 runs 16 residues. The ends were cut back, 5 bases at V and 8 bases at J, with 23 bases in the middle. CDR3 protein: CASSYAVGETFDEQFF. CDR3 coding DNA: TGTGCCAGCAGTTATGCTGTCGGCGAGACTTTCGATGAGCAGTTCTTC.

This clonotype was observed many times. This chain uses TRBV29-1 with TRBJ1-1; tentative D call: TRBD1 (5 bases). The germline V and J ends were trimmed by 7 bases and 0 bases, with 12 bases remaining between them. The CDR3 is made up of 13 amino acids. Germline CDR1 reads SQVTM; CDR2 reads ANQGSEA. The DNA of the CDR3 is TGCAGCGGGGTCCCAGGGATGAACACTGAAGCTTTCTTT. This codes for CSGVPGMNTEAFF.

The genes are TRBV12-3 or TRBV12-4 and TRBJ2-1; D uncertain. V shed 3 bases and J shed 0 bases, with 12 bases lying between them. The CDR3 runs 16 residues. The CDR3, as DNA: TGTGCCAGCAGTTTCGCTGTTTCAAGCTCCTACAATGAGCAGTTCTTC. It codes for CASSFAVSSSYNEQFF.

This clonotype occurred a few times. The chain has TRBV5-6 and TRBJ2-5; D possibly corresponds to TRBD1 (6 bases). Trimming removed 2 bases from V and 6 bases from J, with 14 bases in between. The CDR3 is made up of 14 amino acids. Germline CDR1 and CDR2: SGHDT and YYEEEE. The CDR3 is CASSFGGAGKTQYF. CDR3 nucleotides: TGTGCCAGCAGCTTTGGGGGCGCTGGGAAGACCCAGTACTTC. Looking up the rest from reference TRBV5-6 and TRBJ2-5 gives the full variable domain: DAGVTQSPTHLIKTRGQQVTLRCSPKSGHDTVSWYQQALGQGPQFIFQYYEEEERQRGNFPDRFSGHQFPNYSSELNVNALLLGDSALYLCASSFGGAGKTQYFGPGTRLLVL.

The CDR3 DNA is TGTGCCAGCAGTCTCGGACTAGCGGGGATCTGGGCAGATACGCAGTATTTT. Its translation is CASSLGLAGIWADTQYF. The chain links TRBV6-2 or TRBV6-3 to TRBJ2-3; 12 bases are a match to TRBD2. Looked up from germline, CDR1 is MNHEY and CDR2 is SVGEGT. The CDR3 is made up of 17 amino acids. V shed 5 bases and J 4 bases; nucleotides not matched to a gene: 10.

This rearrangement joins TRBV12-3 or TRBV12-4 to TRBJ2-1; the match to TRBD2 covers 9 bases. The CDR3 extends over 16 amino acids. Trimming at V came to 0 bases and at J to 7 bases, leaving 7 bases not matched to a gene. The CDR3 DNA reads TGTGCCAGCAGTTTAGCTGGTAGCGGGAGTTGGAATGAGCAGTTCTTC. Its translation is CASSLAGSGSWNEQFF.

V gene TRBV6-2 or TRBV6-3 combines with J gene TRBJ2-7; a weak D match, TRBD1 (6 bases). The V gene's germline CDR1 is MNHEY and CDR2 SVGEGT. This CDR3 has 13 amino acids. Trimming left V 10 bases short and J 2 bases short, with 15 bases between. The CDR3 here is CAIRRDIAYEQYF. The CDR3, as DNA: TGTGCCATACGTCGGGACATCGCCTACGAGCAGTACTTC.